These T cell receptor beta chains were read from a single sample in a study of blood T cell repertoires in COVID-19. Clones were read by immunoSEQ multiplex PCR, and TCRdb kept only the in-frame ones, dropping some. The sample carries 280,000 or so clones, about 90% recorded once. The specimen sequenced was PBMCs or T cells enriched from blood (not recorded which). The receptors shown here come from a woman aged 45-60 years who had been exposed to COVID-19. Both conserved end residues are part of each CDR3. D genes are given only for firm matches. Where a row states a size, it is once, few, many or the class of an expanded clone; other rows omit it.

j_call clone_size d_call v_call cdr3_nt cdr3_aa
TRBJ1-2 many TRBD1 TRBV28 TGTGCCAGCCTAAAGACAGGGGGGAACTATGGCTACACCTTC CASLKTGGNYGYTF
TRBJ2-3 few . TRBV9 TGTGCCAGCAGCGTAGGGACTCTTAGCACAGATACGCAGTATTTT CASSVGTLSTDTQYF
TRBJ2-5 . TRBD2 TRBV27 TGTGCCAGCAGGATGGGACTAGCAGAGACCCAGTACTTC CASRMGLAETQYF
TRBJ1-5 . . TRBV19 TGTGCCAGTGTACGGGACTTCAATCAGCCCCAGCATTTT CASVRDFNQPQHF
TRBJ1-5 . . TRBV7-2 TGTGCCAGCAGCCTCCAGGGTGGCAATCAGCCCCAGCATTTT CASSLQGGNQPQHF
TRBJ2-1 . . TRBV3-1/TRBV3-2 TGTGCCAGCAGACTAGACTATGAGCAGTTCTTC CASRLDYEQFF
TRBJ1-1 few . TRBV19 TGTGCCAGTAGTATCGGACATCGGAGGGAGGGGGTCACTGAAGCTTTCTTT CASSIGHRREGVTEAFF
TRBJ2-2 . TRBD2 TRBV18 TGTGCCAGCTCACCGCTTCAGGGAGGGGCCGCAAACACCGGGGAGCTGTTTTTT CASSPLQGGAANTGELFF
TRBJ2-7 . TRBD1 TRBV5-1 TGCGCCAGCAGACTCCGGACAGGGGAAAACTACGAGCAGTACTTC CASRLRTGENYEQYF
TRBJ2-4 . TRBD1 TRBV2 TGTGCCAGCAGTGTCAGGGGGAAAAACATTCAGTACTTC CASSVRGKNIQYF
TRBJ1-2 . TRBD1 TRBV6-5 TGTGCCAGCACAGGGGGTCCGGCAGACTATGGCTACACCTTC CASTGGPADYGYTF
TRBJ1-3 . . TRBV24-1 TGTGCCACCAGTGATCCGGGGATCTCTGGAAACACCATATATTTT CATSDPGISGNTIYF
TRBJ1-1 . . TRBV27 TGTGCCAGCAGTTCCACCAGGGTAGTAGGCACTGAAGCTTTCTTT CASSSTRVVGTEAFF
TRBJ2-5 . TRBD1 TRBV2 TGTGCCAGCAGCGGGACAGGTCCACCTGAGACCCAGTACTTC CASSGTGPPETQYF
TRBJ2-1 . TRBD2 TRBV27 TGTGCCAGCGCGCGGGGGGAATTTATTGATGAGCAGTTCTTC CASARGEFIDEQFF
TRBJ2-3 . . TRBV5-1 TGCGCCAGCAGCTCGCAAGCGGCAGATACGCAGTATTTT CASSSQAADTQYF